A single sample is the source of the 27 T cell receptor beta chains below, sequenced in a study of T cell responses to AZD1222 COVID-19 vaccine. Generated by immunoSEQ multiplex PCR, the TCRdb table keeps only in-frame clones and is missing some. In the table there are about 180,000 clones, about 90% of which are singletons. The sample here was peripheral blood, taken 28 days after the second AZD1222 dose. These receptors all come from an adult who received the AZD1222 COVID-19 vaccine.

CDR3 nucleotide sequence: TGTGCCATCAGCCTTTTGGAGGGGACGGGAGGCTACACCTTC. Translated: CAISLLEGTGGYTF. The chain recombines TRBV10-3 with TRBJ1-2; D might be TRBD1 (5 bases). In germline, CDR1 is ENHRY, CDR2 SYGVKD. The length of the CDR3 is 14 residues. V shed 6 bases and J shed 8 bases, with 19 bases lying between them.

This clone was picked up a small number of times. This sequence joins TRBV4-2 and TRBJ1-1, with TRBD1 matching over 9 bases. Trimming took 1 base from V and 1 from J; bases not matched to a gene: 7. The CDR3 has 17 residues. Germline CDR1 and CDR2: LGHNA and YNFKEQ. DNA of the CDR3: TGTGCCAGCAGCCAAGTGGGACAGGGAGGTGGGAACACTGAAGCTTTCTTT. Amino acid sequence: CASSQVGQGGGNTEAFF.

V usage is TRBV2 and J usage is TRBJ2-3; D perhaps matches TRBD1 (8 bases). V lost 6 bases, J lost 2 bases, and 15 bases lay in between. The length of the CDR3 is 15 residues. Germline V gene lookup returns CDR1 SNHLY and CDR2 FYNNEI. The CDR3 reads CASRAGQVTTDTQYF. The CDR3 DNA reads as TGTGCCAGCAGAGCGGGACAGGTGACCACAGATACGCAGTATTTT.

This clone was found a few times. The rearrangement links TRBV12-3 or TRBV12-4 to TRBJ1-1, with D maybe TRBD1 (6 bases). This CDR3 is built from 12 residues. Between the trimmed V and J ends, which lost 5 bases and 8 bases, there was a span of 12 bases. DNA for the CDR3: TGTGCCAGCAGTAACAACAGGGTAGAAGCTTTCTTT. Amino acid sequence: CASSNNRVEAFF.

This chain connects TRBV4-1 to TRBJ1-6, with D perhaps TRBD1 (5 bases). The ends were cut back, 0 bases at V and 5 bases at J, with 11 bases in the middle. CDR1 and CDR2 from the germline V gene are MGHRA and YSYEKL. The CDR3 is made up of 16 amino acids. The CDR3 nucleotides are TGCGCCAGCAGCCAAGAGGGAGGGGAGAATAATTCACCCCTCCACTTT. This codes for CASSQEGGENNSPLHF.

This chain links TRBV6-5 with TRBJ1-5, with 7 bases identical to TRBD1. The ends lost 4 bases at V and 10 bases at J; junction bases unmatched: 7. Per germline, CDR1 MNHEY and CDR2 SVGAGI. This CDR3 region has 13 residues. CDR3 coding DNA: TGTGCCAGCAGTTTAGACAGGGCTACACCCCAGCATTTT. Translating it yields CASSLDRATPQHF.

V is TRBV3-1 (or the pseudogene TRBV3-2) and J is TRBJ2-3, with TRBD2 matching 13 bases. The CDR3 spans 18 residues. The germline gives CDR1 LGHDT, CDR2 YNNKEL (reference sequence). With 1 base clipped from V and 2 bases from J, the junction kept 6 bases outside the gene matches. Here the CDR3 DNA reads TGTGCCAGCAGCCAAGTTACTAGCGGGGGGGCCTCCACAGATACGCAGTATTTT. This sequence encodes CASSQVTSGGASTDTQYF.

The genes are TRBV2 and TRBJ1-2; 8 nucleotides agree with TRBD1. From germline, CDR1 is SNHLY and CDR2 FYNNEI. The V gene end was trimmed by 1 base and the J gene end by 8 bases; junction bases not matched to a gene: 3. The CDR3 length is 13 residues. The CDR3 region has the DNA TGTGCCAGCAGTGAAGAACAGGGGGAGGGCTACACCTTC. Translating gives CASSEEQGEGYTF.

This rearrangement joins TRBV25-1 to TRBJ2-7; 7 bases fit TRBD1. The CDR3 is 13 amino acids. Trimming cost V 6 bases and J 2 bases; bases outside gene matches: 4. CDR1 is MGHDK, CDR2 SYGVNS, per germline. The CDR3 sequence: CASSRQGPYEQYF. CDR3 coding DNA: TGTGCCAGCAGCAGACAGGGTCCCTACGAGCAGTACTTC.

This sequence joins TRBV19 and TRBJ2-3, with 13 nucleotides matching TRBD2. CDR1 is LNHDA and CDR2 is SQIVND in the germline V gene (reference sequence). The CDR3 consists of 18 residues. V was pared by 3 bases and J by 2 bases, with 8 bases of the junction left unmatched. CDR3 amino acids: CASSMRLAGGIVTDTQYF. The CDR3 region has the DNA TGTGCCAGTAGTATGAGACTAGCGGGGGGAATAGTCACAGATACGCAGTATTTT. The full variable domain, in which reference TRBV19 and TRBJ2-3 provide the parts outside the CDR3, is DGGITQSPKYLFRKEGQNVTLSCEQNLNHDAMYWYRQDPGQGLRLIYYSQIVNDFQKGDIAEGYSVSREKKESFPLTVTSAQKNPTAFYLCASSMRLAGGIVTDTQYFGPGTRLTVL.

The table lists this clone with a count of one. The genes are TRBV21-1 and TRBJ1-3; the D call of TRBD1 is as the table states it, not checked on the DNA. TRBV21-1 is a documented pseudogene. The CDR3 contains 18 residues. CDR3 region: CASSLLVGNREKRNTIYF. The CDR3 coding sequence is TGTGCCAGCAGCCTCTTGGTAGGGAACAGGGAAAAACGAAACACCATATATTTT.

This clone has only a few counts. The gene calls are TRBV10-1 and TRBJ1-2; 7 nucleotides align to TRBD1. The ends lost 6 bases at V and 6 bases at J; junction bases unmatched: 7. CDR1 and CDR2 from the germline V gene are WNHNN and SYGVQD (reference sequence). This CDR3 contains 13 residues. This chain's CDR3 is CASSLDRANGYTF. In nucleotides, the CDR3 is TGCGCCAGCAGCCTTGACAGGGCGAATGGCTACACCTTC.

This sequence joins TRBV2 and TRBJ2-1, with 10 nucleotides matching TRBD1. Per germline, CDR1 SNHLY and CDR2 FYNNEI. V trimming: 8 bases; J trimming: 6 bases; junction bases outside the gene matches: 4. This CDR3 has 13 residues. CDR3 in amino acids: CASWTGGINEQFF. DNA for the CDR3: TGTGCCAGCTGGACAGGGGGAATCAATGAGCAGTTCTTC. Full variable domain (rest looked up from reference TRBV2 and TRBJ2-1): EPEVTQTPSHQVTQMGQEVILRCVPISNHLYFYWYRQILGQKVEFLVSFYNNEISEKSEIFDDQFSVERPDGSNFTLKIRSTKLEDSAMYFCASWTGGINEQFFGPGTRLTVL.

The rearrangement uses TRBV5-6 and TRBJ1-1; D not resolved. CDR3 length: 16 residues. V was trimmed by 4 bases and J by 10 bases, leaving 26 bases between them. Germline lookup yields CDR1 SGHDT and CDR2 YYEEEE. Written as DNA, the CDR3 is TGTGCCAGCAGCCCGTACTCGACTGAAGGCGGGGTCGGAGCTTTCTTT. Translating gives CASSPYSTEGGVGAFF.

CDR3 sequence: CASSLTQATGKSPLHF. CDR3 sequence (DNA): TGTGCCAGCAGCCTTACCCAAGCGACAGGGAAGTCACCCCTCCACTTT. The chain employs TRBV9 and TRBJ1-6; 7 nucleotides agree with TRBD1. The V gene end was trimmed by 4 bases and the J gene end by 10 bases; junction bases not matched to a gene: 14. Germline V gene data show CDR1 as SGDLS and CDR2 as YYNGEE. The length of the CDR3 is 16 residues.

The gene calls are TRBV3-1 (or the pseudogene TRBV3-2) and TRBJ1-5, with 7 positions matching TRBD1. Trimming cost V 4 bases and J 6 bases; bases outside gene matches: 6. CDR3 length: 14 amino acids. CDR1 and CDR2 (germline): LGHDT, YNNKEL (reference sequence). The CDR3, as DNA: TGTGCCAGCAGCCTACAGGGGACCGGTCAGCCCCAGCATTTT. It translates to CASSLQGTGQPQHF.

The chain couples TRBV30 to TRBJ2-3; unclear D gene. The V end lost 1 base, the J end lost 3 bases, and 5 bases lay between the germline ends. The CDR3 totals 12 residues. Germline V CDR1 and CDR2: GTSNPN, SVGIG (reference sequence). This CDR3 is CAWSGGTDTQYF. The CDR3 DNA sequence: TGTGCCTGGAGTGGAGGTACAGATACGCAGTATTTT.

The chain has TRBV18 and TRBJ2-5, with 8 bases identical to TRBD1. The germline gives CDR1 KGHSH, CDR2 LQKENI. This CDR3 comprises 16 residues. Trimming took 1 base from V and 3 from J; bases not matched to a gene: 7. This CDR3 reads CASSPRWAGGEETQYF. CDR3 DNA: TGTGCCAGCTCACCACGGTGGGCAGGGGGCGAAGAGACCCAGTACTTC.

The chain has TRBV7-9 and TRBJ2-7; the match to TRBD1 covers 10 bases. The CDR3 is made up of 14 amino acids. Germline trimming cut 5 bases from V and 6 bases from J; bases unmatched to any gene: 7. In germline, CDR1 is SEHNR, CDR2 FQNEAQ (reference sequence). CDR3 sequence: CASSAERDRGEQYF. The DNA for the CDR3 is TGTGCCAGCAGCGCCGAACGGGACAGGGGCGAGCAGTACTTC. The entire variable domain, with the rest obtained from reference TRBV7-9 and TRBJ2-7, is as follows: DTGVSQNPRHKITKRGQNVTFRCDPISEHNRLYWYRQTLGQGPEFLTYFQNEAQLEKSRLLSDRFSAERPKGSFSTLEIQRTEQGDSAMYLCASSAERDRGEQYFGPGTRLTVT.

The chain combines TRBV5-4 with TRBJ2-1; 8 bases are shared with TRBD2. The CDR3 length is 15 residues. The germline V gene encodes CDR1 SGHNT and CDR2 YYREEE (reference sequence). J lost 10 bases, V lost 0 bases, and 9 bases had no gene match. The CDR3 bases are TGTGCCAGCAGCTTGGTTGTCGGGGGGGTTTGGGAGCAGTTCTTC. This translates into CASSLVVGGVWEQFF.

The chain carries TRBV12-3 or TRBV12-4 and TRBJ1-3, with D possibly being TRBD1 (6 bases). The CDR3 is made up of 12 amino acids. V was cut by 7 bases and J by 14 bases, with 18 bases left in between. CDR3 nucleotides: TGTGCCAGCACCAAAGGAGGGGGGGGATTATATTTT. Residues: CASTKGGGGLYF.

The V gene is TRBV19, the J gene TRBJ2-2; 8 bases are a match to TRBD1. The CDR3 loop spans 15 amino acids. The J segment lost 1 base and the V segment lost 6 bases, leaving 4 bases of the junction unmatched. CDR1 and CDR2 from the germline V gene are LNHDA and SQIVND (reference sequence). CDR3 sequence (DNA): TGTGCCAGTAGCCCCGGGACAGGGAACACCGGGGAGCTGTTTTTT. Translating it yields CASSPGTGNTGELFF. Full variable domain (outside the CDR3, taken from reference TRBV19 and TRBJ2-2): DGGITQSPKYLFRKEGQNVTLSCEQNLNHDAMYWYRQDPGQGLRLIYYSQIVNDFQKGDIAEGYSVSREKKESFPLTVTSAQKNPTAFYLCASSPGTGNTGELFFGEGSRLTVL.

The CDR3 nucleotides are TGCGCCAGCAGCACCGGACTAGCGGGGCCAGCAACGACGCAGTATTTT. Amino acids: CASSTGLAGPATTQYF. The chain carries TRBV4-1 and TRBJ2-3, with 12 bases lining up with TRBD2. CDR3 length equals 16 residues. Germline CDR1 reads MGHRA; CDR2 reads YSYEKL. V was clipped by 5 bases and J by 9 bases; unmatched bases: 12.

This chain connects TRBV10-3 to TRBJ1-1; a possible D gene is TRBD1 (6 bases). This CDR3 has 14 residues. V lost 3 bases and J lost 5, with 13 bases in between. The germline V gene has CDR1 ENHRY and CDR2 SYGVKD. DNA of the CDR3: TGTGCCATCAGTGATAAACGGGGGGCGACTGAAGCTTTCTTT. Translating it yields CAISDKRGATEAFF.

This rearrangement joins TRBV28 to TRBJ1-5; no definite D call. Deletions cut 4 bases from V and 4 bases from J, with 14 bases between. The CDR3 extends over 15 amino acids. Germline V gene lookup returns CDR1 MDHEN and CDR2 SYDVKM. Here the CDR3 reads CASSSRLGDNQPQHF. The CDR3 DNA sequence: TGTGCCAGCAGTTCCCGGCTGGGAGATAATCAGCCCCAGCATTTT.

This sequence joins TRBV30 and TRBJ1-2; no firm D call. Germline V gene data show CDR1 as GTSNPN and CDR2 as SVGIG (reference sequence). V was cut by 3 bases and J by 10 bases, with 6 bases left in between. The CDR3 runs to 9 residues. As DNA, the CDR3 is TGTGCCTGGAGGGGTGACTACACCTTC. It specifies CAWRGDYTF. Complete variable domain (other parts from reference TRBV30 and TRBJ1-2): SQTIHQWPATLVQPVGSPLSLECTVEGTSNPNLYWYRQAAGRGLQLLFYSVGIGQISSEVPQNLSASRPQDRQFILSSKKLLLSDSGFYLCAWRGDYTFGSGTRLTVV.

The CDR3 nucleotides read TGTGCCAGCAGCGTAGTAGGGGGCGTGGAGACCCAGTACTTC. Translating it yields CASSVVGGVETQYF. V gene TRBV9 combines with J gene TRBJ2-5; 7 bases are a match to TRBD1. This CDR3 comprises 14 residues. After removal of 0 bases from V and 5 bases from J, the junction contained 4 bases not matched to a gene. Germline V gives CDR1 SGDLS, CDR2 YYNGEE. The full variable domain, with the rest looked up from reference TRBV9 and TRBJ2-5, is DSGVTQTPKHLITATGQRVTLRCSPRSGDLSVYWYQQSLDQGLQFLIQYYNGEERAKGNILERFSAQQFPDLHSELNLSSLELGDSALYFCASSVVGGVETQYFGPGTRLLVL.